Listed here are 5 T cell receptor beta chains from one sample, sequenced in a study of blood T cell repertoires in COVID-19. Data came from immunoSEQ multiplex PCR; TCRdb stores just in-frame clones and leaves some out. The data show approximately 300,000 clones, approximately 83% seen once. Input material: PBMCs or T cells enriched from blood (not recorded which). All receptors come from a woman aged 25 to 39 who had recovered from COVID-19.

V gene TRBV6-5 combines with J gene TRBJ1-3; 9 bases map to TRBD1. V trimming: 6 bases; J trimming: 2 bases; junction bases outside the gene matches: 5. This CDR3 spans 15 amino acids. Germline assignment: CDR1 MNHEY and CDR2 SVGAGI. The CDR3 region is CASRLDRGPGNTIYF. The CDR3 nucleotides read TGTGCCAGCAGGCTGGACAGGGGACCTGGAAACACCATATATTTT.

This chain connects TRBV7-9 to TRBJ1-2; D is uncertain. Germline V gene sequence: CDR1 SEHNR, CDR2 FQNEAQ (reference sequence). The CDR3 is 15 amino acids. The V gene lost 5 bases and the J gene lost 1 base, with 14 bases spanning the gap. CDR3 DNA: TGTGCCAGCAGCCTACCCCTGGGCAATAACTATGGCTACACCTTC. It encodes CASSLPLGNNYGYTF.

This clone is a singleton in its sample. The rearrangement uses TRBV5-1 and TRBJ2-1; TRBD2 matches 8 bases. J was trimmed by 6 bases and V by 0 bases; bases with no gene match: 8. CDR1 and CDR2 from the germline V gene are SGHRS and YFSETQ. The CDR3 consists of 16 residues. The CDR3 DNA is TGCGCCAGCAGCTTGGGTACCGGGGGGGCCCCCAATGAGCAGTTCTTC. This codes for CASSLGTGGAPNEQFF.

The genes are TRBV7-2 and TRBJ1-3; D uncertain. The germline gives CDR1 SGHTA, CDR2 FQGNSA. V lost 0 bases and J 4 bases, leaving 13 bases between the germline ends. This CDR3 contains 16 residues. The CDR3 DNA reads as TGTGCCAGCAGCTTAGCGAGGGCGACTGCGGGAAACACCATATATTTT. This codes for CASSLARATAGNTIYF.

J is TRBJ2-7 and V is TRBV28; D possibly corresponds to TRBD1 (5 bases). Germline CDR1 is MDHEN and CDR2 is SYDVKM. The length of the CDR3 is 14 residues. The germline V and J ends were trimmed by 5 bases and 2 bases, with 13 bases remaining between them. As DNA, the CDR3 is TGTGCCAGCAGTCAATCGACAGCACCCTACGAGCAGTACTTC. Translation gives CASSQSTAPYEQYF.